Listed below are T cell receptor beta chains from one sample, sequenced in a study of control samples from healthy donors and cancer patients. Only in-frame clones appear in the TCRdb table, and some are missing; sequencing was by immunoSEQ multiplex PCR. The sample shows approximately 68,000 clones, 83% of them seen only once. Sequenced: blood. These receptor sequences come from a man in his sixties in good health. Each CDR3 is given with its conserved first and last residue. Fields, in order: J gene, V gene, D gene, clone size, CDR3 protein, CDR3 DNA. The D gene is left open where the match is weak. Clone sizes are given selectively: once, few, many, or a class where the clone is expanded.

j_gene: TRBJ2-3; v_gene: TRBV28; d_gene: -; abundance: -; CDR3aa: CASSSYAQGPDTQYF; CDR3nt: TGTGCCAGCAGTTCTTACGCGCAGGGCCCAGATACGCAGTATTTT
j_gene: TRBJ1-5; v_gene: TRBV19; d_gene: -; abundance: once; CDR3aa: CASSTLGQSFSNQPQHF; CDR3nt: TGTGCCAGTAGTACCCTCGGACAGTCCTTTTCGAATCAGCCCCAGCATTTT
j_gene: TRBJ1-2; v_gene: TRBV18; d_gene: TRBD1; abundance: -; CDR3aa: CASSPGTEANYGYTF; CDR3nt: TGTGCCAGCTCACCCGGGACAGAAGCTAACTATGGCTACACCTTC
j_gene: TRBJ1-1; v_gene: TRBV7-2; d_gene: TRBD1; abundance: -; CDR3aa: CASSRPWDRENTEAFF; CDR3nt: TGTGCCAGCAGCCGGCCGTGGGACAGGGAGAACACTGAAGCTTTCTTT
j_gene: TRBJ1-6; v_gene: TRBV28; d_gene: -; abundance: -; CDR3aa: CASSLRVYNSPLHF; CDR3nt: TGTGCCAGCAGTTTACGGGTATATAATTCACCCCTCCACTTT
j_gene: TRBJ1-1; v_gene: TRBV6-5; d_gene: -; abundance: -; CDR3aa: CASNTLGGTEAFF; CDR3nt: TGTGCCAGCAACACTTTAGGGGGGACAGAAGCTTTCTTT
j_gene: TRBJ2-3; v_gene: TRBV10-3; d_gene: -; abundance: -; CDR3aa: CAISEGGAWGTDTQYF; CDR3nt: TGTGCCATCAGTGAGGGGGGCGCCTGGGGCACAGATACGCAGTATTTT
j_gene: TRBJ2-7; v_gene: TRBV9; d_gene: TRBD2; abundance: -; CDR3aa: CASSATAGGLRNEQYF; CDR3nt: TGTGCCAGCAGCGCAACAGCGGGAGGGCTCCGTAACGAGCAGTACTTC
j_gene: TRBJ1-5; v_gene: TRBV5-8; d_gene: -; abundance: -; CDR3aa: CASSLTIATGNQPQHF; CDR3nt: TGTGCCAGCAGCCTGACCATAGCGACAGGAAATCAGCCCCAGCATTTT
j_gene: TRBJ2-7; v_gene: TRBV5-6; d_gene: TRBD1; abundance: -; CDR3aa: CASSLGQGAKEQYF; CDR3nt: TGTGCCAGCAGCTTAGGACAGGGGGCGAAAGAGCAGTACTTC
j_gene: TRBJ1-2; v_gene: TRBV18; d_gene: -; abundance: -; CDR3aa: CASSPRSSGGYTF; CDR3nt: TGTGCCAGCTCACCTCGGTCCTCCGGGGGCTACACCTTC
j_gene: TRBJ1-2; v_gene: TRBV7-8; d_gene: -; abundance: -; CDR3aa: CASSLEGIKAF; CDR3nt: TGTGCCAGCAGCTTAGAGGGGATTAAGGCCTTC
j_gene: TRBJ2-7; v_gene: TRBV28; d_gene: TRBD2; abundance: -; CDR3aa: CASSVAGAYEQYF; CDR3nt: TGTGCCAGCTCAGTAGCGGGTGCCTACGAGCAGTACTTC
j_gene: TRBJ2-5; v_gene: TRBV7-2; d_gene: -; abundance: -; CDR3aa: CASSLERSTAPAQYF; CDR3nt: TGTGCCAGCAGCTTAGAAAGGAGCACAGCGCCTGCCCAGTACTTC
j_gene: TRBJ2-1; v_gene: TRBV7-2; d_gene: -; abundance: -; CDR3aa: CASSLVVPREQFF; CDR3nt: TGTGCCAGCAGCTTAGTAGTCCCAAGGGAGCAGTTCTTC
j_gene: TRBJ2-7; v_gene: TRBV7-8; d_gene: TRBD1; abundance: few; CDR3aa: CASSLPRQGLSYEQYF; CDR3nt: TGTGCCAGCAGCTTACCAAGACAGGGCCTCTCCTACGAGCAGTACTTC
j_gene: TRBJ2-3; v_gene: TRBV7-6; d_gene: -; abundance: -; CDR3aa: CASSRVHKDTQYF; CDR3nt: TGTGCCAGCAGCCGGGTCCACAAAGATACGCAGTATTTT
j_gene: TRBJ2-7; v_gene: TRBV7-9; d_gene: TRBD2; abundance: -; CDR3aa: CASSLAGLRAGGAEEQYF; CDR3nt: TGTGCCAGCAGCTTAGCGGGGTTACGGGCGGGGGGCGCGGAAGAGCAGTACTTC
j_gene: TRBJ1-1; v_gene: TRBV3-1/TRBV3-2; d_gene: -; abundance: -; CDR3aa: CASSQDGESTEAFF; CDR3nt: TGTGCCAGCAGCCAAGATGGGGAGTCCACTGAAGCTTTCTTT
j_gene: TRBJ1-1; v_gene: TRBV2; d_gene: -; abundance: once; CDR3aa: CASIRQNTEAFF; CDR3nt: TGTGCCAGCATACGGCAGAACACTGAAGCTTTCTTT
j_gene: TRBJ2-7; v_gene: TRBV4-1; d_gene: TRBD1; abundance: -; CDR3aa: CASSQGDRGGYEQYF; CDR3nt: TGCGCCAGCAGCCAAGGGGACAGGGGTGGGTACGAGCAGTACTTC
j_gene: TRBJ1-1; v_gene: TRBV7-2; d_gene: -; abundance: -; CDR3aa: CASSVAGNTEAFF; CDR3nt: TGTGCCAGCAGCGTTGCAGGGAACACTGAAGCTTTCTTT